These 27 T cell receptor beta chains were sequenced from one sample in a study of radiation and T cells in renal cell carcinoma. Time point indicated: baseline pretreatment blood. The sample's treatment: 15 Gy SBRT to primary tumor, nephrectomy 4 weeks later. TCRdb keeps only in-frame clones here, not all; method: immunoSEQ multiplex PCR. The sample shows about 140,000 clones, around four fifths of them seen only once. Specimen: blood, collected from a patient whose treatment included radiotherapy and nephrectomy. Receptor source: a woman aged 50 to 60 with renal cell carcinoma.

The chain uses TRBV7-2 and TRBJ2-1, with D perhaps TRBD1 (6 bases). The germline V gene encodes CDR1 SGHTA and CDR2 FQGNSA. The CDR3 contains 15 residues. Trimming cost V 5 bases and J 11 bases, with 22 bases left between them. The DNA for the CDR3 is TGTGCCAGCAGCCAAAACCGGGACAACCAATTCCAGCAGTTCTTC. This encodes CASSQNRDNQFQQFF.

This clone was observed a handful of times. The CDR3 DNA sequence: TGTGCCAGCAGCTTGGTGGACAGGCGGAATTCACCCCTCCACTTT. It yields the protein CASSLVDRRNSPLHF. The rearrangement uses TRBV7-9 and TRBJ1-6; TRBD1 matches at 7 bases. Germline V gene lookup returns CDR1 SEHNR and CDR2 FQNEAQ (reference sequence). V lost 3 bases and J lost 7; bases outside the gene matches: 6. The CDR3 sequence is 15 residues long.

The V and J genes are TRBV2 and TRBJ2-7; TRBD2 aligns across 13 bases. The CDR3 runs to 15 residues. Per the germline V gene, CDR1 is SNHLY and CDR2 is FYNNEI. V lost 6 bases and J lost 4; bases outside the gene matches: 6. In nucleotides, the CDR3 is TGTGCCAGCAGGCAACGGACTAGCGGGGGTTACGAGCAGTACTTC. This translates into CASRQRTSGGYEQYF.

This clone was detected only a few times. V is TRBV9 and J is TRBJ1-1; TRBD1 might be the D (5 bases). This CDR3 has 13 amino acids. Germline V gives CDR1 SGDLS, CDR2 YYNGEE. V lost 5 bases and J 4 bases, leaving 12 bases between the germline ends. This CDR3 reads CASRPSGGTEAFF. For the CDR3, the DNA is TGTGCCAGCAGACCTAGCGGGGGCACTGAAGCTTTCTTT.

The chain combines TRBV30 with TRBJ2-4, with D possibly matching TRBD2 (5 bases). V was clipped by 0 bases and J by 7 bases, with 10 bases between them. Germline CDR1 GTSNPN, CDR2 SVGIG (reference sequence). This CDR3 has 13 residues. As DNA, the CDR3 is TGTGCCTGGAGTGTCCCCAGCGGCAACATTCAGTACTTC. Translation: CAWSVPSGNIQYF.

J is TRBJ2-2 and V is TRBV5-4; 7 bases map to TRBD1. From germline, CDR1 is SGHNT and CDR2 YYREEE (reference sequence). After removal of 4 bases from V and 8 bases from J, the junction contained 5 bases not matched to a gene. This CDR3 has 13 residues. In DNA, the CDR3 is TGTGCCAGCAGCAGAGGGACAGCTGGGGAGCTGTTTTTT. Translating gives CASSRGTAGELFF.

The chain joins TRBV7-9 to TRBJ1-2, with D unresolved. CDR1 is SEHNR, CDR2 FQNEAQ, per germline (reference sequence). The CDR3 totals 12 residues. Trimming removed 11 bases from V and 1 base from J, with 11 bases in between. The CDR3 sequence is CAADPGNYGYTF. The CDR3 DNA is TGTGCCGCCGACCCGGGTAACTATGGCTACACCTTC.

The chain links TRBV19 to TRBJ2-6; no clear D gene. V dropped 3 bases and J dropped 0 bases, with 15 bases sitting between them. Germline values: CDR1 LNHDA, CDR2 SQIVND (reference sequence). The CDR3 loop spans 18 amino acids. This CDR3 reads CASSIVGYDDSGANVLTF. CDR3 DNA: TGTGCCAGTAGTATTGTGGGGTATGATGACTCTGGGGCCAACGTCCTGACTTTC.

J is TRBJ1-2 and V is TRBV5-1; D remains ambiguous. This CDR3 is built from 15 residues. Germline V gene sequence: CDR1 SGHRS, CDR2 YFSETQ. Trimming cost V 0 bases and J 3 bases, with 12 bases left between them. In DNA form, the CDR3 reads TGCGCCAGCAGCTTGGAGGTTACAGAGGACTATGGCTACACCTTC. Protein sequence: CASSLEVTEDYGYTF.

The V call is TRBV7-8, the J call TRBJ1-1; D remains ambiguous. The CDR3 contains 15 residues. V was pared by 10 bases and J by 4 bases, with 22 bases between. Germline V CDR1 and CDR2: SGHVS, FQNEAQ. This chain's CDR3 is CATTLARVAGTEAFF. DNA for the CDR3: TGTGCCACAACCTTGGCGCGAGTCGCTGGCACTGAAGCTTTCTTT.

This clone was seen ten or more times. Different DNA sequences within this sample yield the same CDR3. The chain employs TRBV2 and TRBJ1-5; D not certain. V lost 3 bases and J lost 2, with 8 bases in between. CDR3 length equals 14 residues. Germline CDR1 reads SNHLY; CDR2 reads FYNNEI. The CDR3 here is CASSDRVGNQPQHF. The CDR3 DNA follows: TGTGCCAGCAGTGACAGAGTTGGCAATCAGCCCCAGCATTTT.

The chain links TRBV6-4 to TRBJ2-2; TRBD2 agrees at 8 bases. Germline V gene sequence: CDR1 MRHNA, CDR2 SNTAGT. The CDR3 totals 15 residues. Trimming cost V 3 bases and J 5 bases; bases outside gene matches: 5. Here the CDR3 DNA reads TGTGCCAGCAGTGATGGAGCGGGGGATACCGGGGAGCTGTTTTTT. Its translation: CASSDGAGDTGELFF.

The V and J genes are TRBV3-1 (or the pseudogene TRBV3-2) and TRBJ1-5; no clear D gene. The V and J ends lost 8 bases and 6 bases respectively, with 2 bases between them. The CDR3 has 9 amino acids. Looked up from germline, CDR1 is LGHDT and CDR2 is YNNKEL (reference sequence). For the CDR3, the DNA is TGTGCCAGCGGTCAGCCCCAGCATTTT. It codes for CASGQPQHF.

In DNA form, the CDR3 reads TGTGCCAGCAGCTTGGGACTAGCGGGAGGGTCGGGCACCGGGGAGCTGTTTTTT. Amino acids: CASSLGLAGGSGTGELFF. V and J are TRBV5-4 and TRBJ2-2; TRBD2 aligns across 14 bases. There are 18 residues in the CDR3. V dropped 0 bases and J dropped 4; count of bases not matched to a gene: 5. Germline values: CDR1 SGHNT, CDR2 YYREEE (reference sequence). Supplemented by reference TRBV5-4 and TRBJ2-2, the full variable domain reads ETGVTQSPTHLIKTRGQQVTLRCSSQSGHNTVSWYQQALGQGPQFIFQYYREEENGRGNFPPRFSGLQFPNYSSELNVNALELDDSALYLCASSLGLAGGSGTGELFFGEGSRLTVL.

This chain joins TRBV28 and TRBJ1-5; D possibly corresponds to TRBD1 (6 bases). V shed 6 bases and J shed 0 bases, with 15 bases lying between them. Per the germline V gene, CDR1 is MDHEN and CDR2 is SYDVKM. This CDR3 region has 16 residues. The CDR3 loop is CASSPTGKYSNQPQHF. DNA of the CDR3: TGTGCCAGCAGCCCGACAGGTAAATATAGCAATCAGCCCCAGCATTTT.

This chain links TRBV18 with TRBJ2-7; either TRBD1 or TRBD2 may fit D (5 bases each). The CDR3 is 15 amino acids. The germline gives CDR1 KGHSH, CDR2 LQKENI. The ends were cut back, 5 bases at V and 0 bases at J, with 14 bases in the middle. CDR3 protein: CASSLGVSSSYEQYF. CDR3 nucleotides: TGTGCCAGCTCATTGGGGGTATCGAGCTCCTACGAGCAGTACTTC. The full variable domain, its missing parts supplied by reference TRBV18 and TRBJ2-7, is NAGVMQNPRHLVRRRGQEARLRCSPMKGHSHVYWYRQLPEEGLKFMVYLQKENIIDESGMPKERFSAEFPKEGPSILRIQQVVRGDSAAYFCASSLGVSSSYEQYFGPGTRLTVT.

This rearrangement joins TRBV6-6 to TRBJ2-5; 9 bases map to TRBD1. V was pared by 6 bases and J by 5 bases, with 7 bases of the junction left unmatched. The length of the CDR3 is 14 residues. Germline V gene sequence: CDR1 MNHNY, CDR2 SVGAGI (reference sequence). The CDR3 is CASSPGTGRETQYF. Here the CDR3 DNA reads TGTGCCAGCAGCCCCGGGACAGGGAGGGAGACCCAGTACTTC.

This clone was recorded a few times. The V and J genes are TRBV5-1 and TRBJ1-1; no clear D. Looked up from germline, CDR1 is SGHRS and CDR2 is YFSETQ. V was shortened by 1 base and J by 7 bases, with 11 bases between the two germline ends. CDR3 size: 13 residues. In nucleotides, the CDR3 is TGCGCCAGCAGCTTGTCGCTGACGGGTGAAGCTTTCTTT. The encoded protein is CASSLSLTGEAFF.

This chain's CDR3 is CAWSVLRENEQFF. DNA of the CDR3: TGTGCCTGGAGTGTACTTAGGGAGAATGAGCAGTTCTTC. This sequence joins TRBV30 and TRBJ2-1; maybe TRBD2 (5 bases). Germline values: CDR1 GTSNPN, CDR2 SVGIG (reference sequence). This CDR3 comprises 13 residues. Trimming removed 0 bases from V and 7 bases from J, with 10 bases in between.

The chain is built from TRBV9 and TRBJ2-7; tentative D call: TRBD2 (6 bases). Germline V gene data show CDR1 as SGDLS and CDR2 as YYNGEE. Trimming removed 4 bases from V and 4 bases from J, with 15 bases in between. There are 14 residues in the CDR3. CDR3 sequence (DNA): TGTGCCAGCAGCCCCAATGAGCGGGCTTACGAGCAGTACTTC. Residues: CASSPNERAYEQYF.

The V gene is TRBV5-4, the J gene TRBJ1-3; D possibly corresponds to TRBD1 (6 bases). The CDR3 loop spans 15 amino acids. Germline loops: CDR1 SGHNT, CDR2 YYREEE (reference sequence). V was pared by 4 bases and J by 0 bases, with 11 bases between. The CDR3 here is CASSRDTSSGNTIYF. DNA of the CDR3: TGTGCCAGCAGCCGGGACACCTCCTCTGGAAACACCATATATTTT.

J is TRBJ2-1 and V is TRBV30; D unclear. CDR3 length: 11 residues. CDR1 and CDR2 from the germline V gene are GTSNPN and SVGIG (reference sequence). The V gene lost 0 bases and the J gene lost 10 bases, with 7 bases spanning the gap. The CDR3 DNA sequence: TGTGCCTGGAGTGTCGTAATCGAGCAGTTCTTC. Its translation is CAWSVVIEQFF.

This clone was detected once. The chain couples TRBV19 to TRBJ1-4; D is uncertain. V was clipped by 3 bases and J by 3 bases, with 5 bases between them. The CDR3 is 13 amino acids. CDR1 and CDR2 from the germline V gene are LNHDA and SQIVND (reference sequence). The CDR3: CASSIGPNEKLFF. The CDR3, as DNA: TGTGCCAGTAGTATCGGGCCTAATGAAAAACTGTTTTTT. Together with reference TRBV19 and TRBJ1-4, the CDR3 gives the full variable domain: DGGITQSPKYLFRKEGQNVTLSCEQNLNHDAMYWYRQDPGQGLRLIYYSQIVNDFQKGDIAEGYSVSREKKESFPLTVTSAQKNPTAFYLCASSIGPNEKLFFGSGTQLSVL.

The V and J genes are TRBV7-9 and TRBJ1-2; D is ambiguous. There are 11 residues in the CDR3. Germline CDR1 SEHNR, CDR2 FQNEAQ (reference sequence). The V and J ends lost 1 base and 8 bases respectively, with 5 bases between them. CDR3 in DNA: TGTGCCAGCAGCTTAGTTCAGGGCTACACCTTC. It codes for CASSLVQGYTF.

The chain employs TRBV9 and TRBJ1-4, with D unclear. This CDR3 spans 15 amino acids. Trimming cost V 4 bases and J 8 bases, with 18 bases left between them. Germline values: CDR1 SGDLS, CDR2 YYNGEE. CDR3: CASSPRKELGEKLFF. The CDR3 region has the DNA TGTGCCAGCAGCCCTCGTAAGGAACTAGGCGAAAAACTGTTTTTT.

This chain joins TRBV27 and TRBJ2-5, with D possibly matching TRBD2 (5 bases). Trimming cost V 0 bases and J 0 bases, with 5 bases left between them. This CDR3 is 14 amino acids long. Germline V CDR1 and CDR2: MNHEY, SMNVEV (reference sequence). The CDR3 DNA reads TGTGCCAGCAGTTTATCCGGGGACCAAGAGACCCAGTACTTC. It encodes CASSLSGDQETQYF.

This chain joins TRBV18 and TRBJ2-2; D is tentatively TRBD1 or TRBD2 (6 bases each). Germline V gene sequence: CDR1 KGHSH, CDR2 LQKENI. V was cut by 3 bases and J by 8 bases, with 13 bases left in between. This CDR3 is 14 amino acids long. The CDR3 coding sequence is TGTGCCAGCTCACCCGTCGGGGGCGGAGGGGAGCTGTTTTTT. It is translated as CASSPVGGGGELFF.